The sample holds many counts of the clone carrying this T cell receptor (beta chain). Its antigen remains unknown. The read terminates 3 residues ahead of where the CDR3 ends, so the germline J gene completes it. The data are from a study of T cell clonality in common variable immunodeficiency. Study results and caveats: Compared with healthy controls, CVID subjects showed increased TCRbeta clonality, mostly in about a third. Reportedly, TCR beta sequences from common variable immunodeficiency showed fewer deletions and N-nucleotide insertions.

TCRdb keeps only in-frame clones here, not all; method: immunoSEQ multiplex PCR. The data list around 42,000 clones, none observed once; 2.5% to 3% falls to the top ten. Germline V gene sequence: CDR1 SGHVS, CDR2 FQNEAQ. V was pared by 2 bases and J by 3 bases, with 11 bases between. The length of the CDR3 is 15 residues. Blood samples were heparinized, about 5 to 9 ml per donor. Sequenced input: peripheral blood mononuclear cells. V is TRBV7-8 and J is TRBJ1-5; D might be TRBD1 (6 bases). This TCR was sampled from a person aged 18 to 75 in good health. The CDR3 bases that were read are TGTGCCAGCAGCTTACCGGACAGCCTCAATCAGCCC. This codes for CASSLPDSLNQP. The full-length CDR3 reads as CASSLPDSLNQPQHF.